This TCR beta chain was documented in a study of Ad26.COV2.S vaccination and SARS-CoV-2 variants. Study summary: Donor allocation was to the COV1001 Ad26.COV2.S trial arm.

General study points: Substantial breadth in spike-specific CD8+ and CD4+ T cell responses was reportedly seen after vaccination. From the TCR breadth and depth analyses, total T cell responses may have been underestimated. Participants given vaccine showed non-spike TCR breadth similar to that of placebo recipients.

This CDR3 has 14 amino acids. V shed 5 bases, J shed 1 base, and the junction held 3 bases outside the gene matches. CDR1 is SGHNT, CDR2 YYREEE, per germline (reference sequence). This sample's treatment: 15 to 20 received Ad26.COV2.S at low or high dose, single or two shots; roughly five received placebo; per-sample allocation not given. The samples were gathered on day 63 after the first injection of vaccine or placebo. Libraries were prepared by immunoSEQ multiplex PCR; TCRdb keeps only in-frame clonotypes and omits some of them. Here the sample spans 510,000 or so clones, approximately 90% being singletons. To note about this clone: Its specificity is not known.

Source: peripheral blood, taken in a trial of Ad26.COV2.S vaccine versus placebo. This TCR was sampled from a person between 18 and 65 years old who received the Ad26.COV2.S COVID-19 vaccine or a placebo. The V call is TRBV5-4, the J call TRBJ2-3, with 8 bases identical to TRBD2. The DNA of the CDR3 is TGTGCCAGCAGTGCCGGGAGGGGCACAGATACGCAGTATTTT. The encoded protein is CASSAGRGTDTQYF.